This TCR beta chain came from a study of T cells in Graves' hyperthyroidism and ophthalmopathy. Study in general: It was at initial diagnosis, before any treatment, that peripheral blood was collected.

V lost 6 bases and J 5 bases, leaving 13 bases between the germline ends. Germline V gives CDR1 MNHEY, CDR2 SVGAGI. CDR3 length: 13 amino acids. This clonotype was seen at least ten times. Antigen unknown. Points from the study as a whole: Ophthalmopathy was predicted by the model a median of 6.5 months ahead of onset.

Researchers took RNA transcripts and amplified the TCR beta CDR3 regions from them. An initial round of RT-PCR targeting the TCR CDR3 relied on the HTBI primer set. TCRdb used MiXCR to reprocess the multiplex PCR reads, holding one entry per CDR3 protein. Of roughly 380,000 distinct CDR3 sequences in the sample, around a sixth were seen once. This receptor was taken from a woman aged 40 to 50 with Graves' ophthalmopathy. The chain has TRBV6-5 and TRBJ2-5; D possibly corresponds to TRBD1 (6 bases). Material: blood. Written as DNA, the CDR3 is TGTGCCAGCAGACAGGGTGAAGTGGAGACCCAGTACTTC. Its protein is CASRQGEVETQYF.